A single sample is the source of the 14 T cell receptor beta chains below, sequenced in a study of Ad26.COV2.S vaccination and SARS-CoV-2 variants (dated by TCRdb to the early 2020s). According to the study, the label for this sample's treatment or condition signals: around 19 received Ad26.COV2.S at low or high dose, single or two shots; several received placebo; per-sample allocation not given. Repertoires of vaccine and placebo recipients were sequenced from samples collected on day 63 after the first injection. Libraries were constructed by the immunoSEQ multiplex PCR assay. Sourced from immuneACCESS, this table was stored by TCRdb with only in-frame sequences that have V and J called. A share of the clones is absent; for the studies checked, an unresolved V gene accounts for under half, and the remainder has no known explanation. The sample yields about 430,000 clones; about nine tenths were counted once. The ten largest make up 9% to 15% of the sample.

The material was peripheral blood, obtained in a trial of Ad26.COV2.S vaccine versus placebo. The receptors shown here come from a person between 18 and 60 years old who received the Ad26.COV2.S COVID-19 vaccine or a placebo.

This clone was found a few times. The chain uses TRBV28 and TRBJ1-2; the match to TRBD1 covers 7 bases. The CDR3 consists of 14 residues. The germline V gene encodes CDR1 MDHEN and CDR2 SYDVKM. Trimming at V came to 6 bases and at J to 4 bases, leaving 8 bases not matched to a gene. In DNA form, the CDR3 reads TGTGCCAGCAGCGGACAGGTCTTCCGCTATGGCTACACCTTC. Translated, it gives CASSGQVFRYGYTF.

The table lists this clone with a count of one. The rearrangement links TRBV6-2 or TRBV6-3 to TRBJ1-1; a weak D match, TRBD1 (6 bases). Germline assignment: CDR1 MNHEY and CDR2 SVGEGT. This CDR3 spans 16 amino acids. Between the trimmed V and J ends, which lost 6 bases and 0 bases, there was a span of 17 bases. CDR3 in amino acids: CASSRGQSLMNTEAFF. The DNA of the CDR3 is TGTGCCAGCAGCCGAGGACAGTCCTTAATGAACACTGAAGCTTTCTTT.

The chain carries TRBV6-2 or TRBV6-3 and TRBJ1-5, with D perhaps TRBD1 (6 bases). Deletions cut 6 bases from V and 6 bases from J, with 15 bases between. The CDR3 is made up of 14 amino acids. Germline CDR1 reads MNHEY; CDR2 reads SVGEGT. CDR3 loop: CASSPGQPIQPQHF. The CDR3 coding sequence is TGTGCCAGCAGCCCGGGACAACCCATTCAGCCCCAGCATTTT.

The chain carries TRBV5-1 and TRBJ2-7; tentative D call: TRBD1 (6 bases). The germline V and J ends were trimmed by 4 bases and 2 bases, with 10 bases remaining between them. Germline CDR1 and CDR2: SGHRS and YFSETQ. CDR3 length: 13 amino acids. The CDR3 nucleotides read TGCGCCAGCAGCATGGACAGTCCCTACGAGCAGTACTTC. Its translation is CASSMDSPYEQYF.

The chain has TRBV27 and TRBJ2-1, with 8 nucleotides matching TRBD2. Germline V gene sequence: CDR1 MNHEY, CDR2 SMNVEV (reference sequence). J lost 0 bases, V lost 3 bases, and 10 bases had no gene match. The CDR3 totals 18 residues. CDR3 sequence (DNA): TGTGCCAGCAGTTTTTCTAGCGGGTTGAGAGGCTCCTACAATGAGCAGTTCTTC. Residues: CASSFSSGLRGSYNEQFF.

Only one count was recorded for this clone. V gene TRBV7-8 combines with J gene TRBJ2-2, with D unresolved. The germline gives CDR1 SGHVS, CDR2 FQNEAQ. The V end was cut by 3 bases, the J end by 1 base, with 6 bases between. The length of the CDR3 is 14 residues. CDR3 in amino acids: CASSLRRNTGELFF. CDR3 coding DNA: TGTGCCAGCAGCTTGAGGCGGAACACCGGGGAGCTGTTTTTT.

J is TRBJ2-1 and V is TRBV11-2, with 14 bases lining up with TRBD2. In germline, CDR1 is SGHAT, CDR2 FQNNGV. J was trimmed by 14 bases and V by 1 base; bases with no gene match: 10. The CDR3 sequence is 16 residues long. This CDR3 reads CASSLAGTSGSMGEFF. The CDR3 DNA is TGTGCCAGCAGCTTAGCCGGGACTAGCGGGAGTATGGGGGAGTTCTTC.

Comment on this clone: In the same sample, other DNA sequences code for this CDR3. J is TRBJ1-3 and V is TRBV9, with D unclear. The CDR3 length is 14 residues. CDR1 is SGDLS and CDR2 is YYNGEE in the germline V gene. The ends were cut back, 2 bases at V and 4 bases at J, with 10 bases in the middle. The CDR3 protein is CASSVQGSGNTIYF. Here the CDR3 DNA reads TGTGCCAGCAGCGTGCAAGGGTCCGGAAACACCATATATTTT.

The CDR3 nucleotides are TGTGCCAGCAGCGTGCTTTTTGGTGGCCAGCCCCAGCATTTT. This translates into CASSVLFGGQPQHF. The gene calls are TRBV6-5 and TRBJ1-5; D ambiguous. V was cut by 6 bases and J by 7 bases, with 16 bases left in between. The CDR3 length is 14 residues. Germline CDR1 and CDR2: MNHEY and SVGAGI.

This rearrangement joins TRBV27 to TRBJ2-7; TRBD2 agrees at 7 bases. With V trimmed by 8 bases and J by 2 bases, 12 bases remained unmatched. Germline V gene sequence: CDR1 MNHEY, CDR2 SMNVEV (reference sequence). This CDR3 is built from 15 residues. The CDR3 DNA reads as TGTGCCAGCTCCCATTTCGGCGGGACTACCTACGAGCAGTACTTC. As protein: CASSHFGGTTYEQYF.

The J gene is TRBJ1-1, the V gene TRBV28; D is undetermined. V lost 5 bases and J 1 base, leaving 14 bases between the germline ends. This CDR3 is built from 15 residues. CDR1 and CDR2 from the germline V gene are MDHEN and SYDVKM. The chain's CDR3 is CASSRYSVRNTEAFF. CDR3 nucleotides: TGTGCCAGCAGTCGATACAGCGTGAGGAACACTGAAGCTTTCTTT.

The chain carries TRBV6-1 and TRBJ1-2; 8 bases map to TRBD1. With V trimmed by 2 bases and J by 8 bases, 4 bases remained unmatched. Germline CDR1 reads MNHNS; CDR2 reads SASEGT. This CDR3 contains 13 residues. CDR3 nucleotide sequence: TGTGCCAGCAGTGAACGGACAGGGAGCGGCTACACCTTC. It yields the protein CASSERTGSGYTF.

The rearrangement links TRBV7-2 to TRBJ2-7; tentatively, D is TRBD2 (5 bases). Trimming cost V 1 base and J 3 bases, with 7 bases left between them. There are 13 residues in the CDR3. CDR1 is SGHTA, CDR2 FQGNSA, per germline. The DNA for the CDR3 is TGTGCCAGCAGCTTAGTAGCGAACTACGAGCAGTACTTC. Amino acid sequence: CASSLVANYEQYF.

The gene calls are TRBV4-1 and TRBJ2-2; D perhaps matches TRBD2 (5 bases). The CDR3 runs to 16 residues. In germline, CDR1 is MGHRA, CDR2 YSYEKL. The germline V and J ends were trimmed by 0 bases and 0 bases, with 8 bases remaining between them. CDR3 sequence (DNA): TGCGCCAGCAGCCAAGAGGGAGCATCGAACACCGGGGAGCTGTTTTTT. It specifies CASSQEGASNTGELFF.